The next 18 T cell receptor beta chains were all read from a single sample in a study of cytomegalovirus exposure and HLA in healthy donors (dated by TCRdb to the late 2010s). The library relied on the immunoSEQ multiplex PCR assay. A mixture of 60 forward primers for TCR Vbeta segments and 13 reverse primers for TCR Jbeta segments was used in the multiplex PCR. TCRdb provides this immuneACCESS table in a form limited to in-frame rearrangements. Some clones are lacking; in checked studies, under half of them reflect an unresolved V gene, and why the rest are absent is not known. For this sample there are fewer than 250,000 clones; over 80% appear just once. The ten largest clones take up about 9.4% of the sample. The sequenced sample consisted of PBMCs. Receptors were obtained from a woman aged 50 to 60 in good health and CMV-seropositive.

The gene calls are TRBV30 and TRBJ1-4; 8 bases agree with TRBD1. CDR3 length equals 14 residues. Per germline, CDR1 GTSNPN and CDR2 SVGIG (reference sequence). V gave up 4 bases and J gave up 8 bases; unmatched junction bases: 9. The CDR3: CAWTSGQGREKLFF. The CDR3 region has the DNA TGTGCCTGGACCTCTGGACAGGGTCGGGAAAAACTGTTTTTT. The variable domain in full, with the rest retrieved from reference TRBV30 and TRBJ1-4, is SQTIHQWPATLVQPVGSPLSLECTVEGTSNPNLYWYRQAAGRGLQLLFYSVGIGQISSEVPQNLSASRPQDRQFILSSKKLLLSDSGFYLCAWTSGQGREKLFFGSGTQLSVL.

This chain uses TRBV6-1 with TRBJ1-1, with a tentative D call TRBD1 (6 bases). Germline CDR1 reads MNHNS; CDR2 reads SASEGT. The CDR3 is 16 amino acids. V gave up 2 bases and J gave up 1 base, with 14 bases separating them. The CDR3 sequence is CASSEWGGSQNTEAFF. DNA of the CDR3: TGTGCCAGCAGTGAATGGGGGGGCAGTCAGAACACTGAAGCTTTCTTT.

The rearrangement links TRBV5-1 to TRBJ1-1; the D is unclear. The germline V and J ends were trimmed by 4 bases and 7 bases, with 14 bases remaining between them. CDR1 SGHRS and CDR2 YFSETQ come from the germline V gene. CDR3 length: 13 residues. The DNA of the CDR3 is TGCGCCAGCAGCCCCCGGACTACCAATGAAGCTTTCTTT. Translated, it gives CASSPRTTNEAFF.

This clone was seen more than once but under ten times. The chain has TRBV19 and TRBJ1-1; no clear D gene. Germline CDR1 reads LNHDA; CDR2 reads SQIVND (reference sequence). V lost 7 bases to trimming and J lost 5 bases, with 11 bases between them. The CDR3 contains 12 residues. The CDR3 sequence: CASNEGGTEAFF. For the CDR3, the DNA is TGTGCCAGTAATGAGGGTGGAACTGAAGCTTTCTTT.

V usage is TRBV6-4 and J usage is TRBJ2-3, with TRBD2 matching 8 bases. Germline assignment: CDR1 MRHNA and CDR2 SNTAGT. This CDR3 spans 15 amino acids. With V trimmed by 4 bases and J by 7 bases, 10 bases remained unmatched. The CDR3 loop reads CASSAGGGRSNTQYF. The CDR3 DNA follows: TGTGCCAGCAGTGCGGGAGGGGGGCGCTCGAATACGCAGTATTTT.

CDR3 region: CASSYGTAAYEQYF. CDR3 in DNA: TGTGCCAGCAGTTACGGGACAGCAGCTTACGAGCAGTACTTC. This chain links TRBV6-5 with TRBJ2-7; 7 positions match TRBD1. CDR1 and CDR2 (germline): MNHEY, SVGAGI. The CDR3 is made up of 14 amino acids. Trimming removed 2 bases from V and 4 bases from J; junction bases left unmatched: 5.

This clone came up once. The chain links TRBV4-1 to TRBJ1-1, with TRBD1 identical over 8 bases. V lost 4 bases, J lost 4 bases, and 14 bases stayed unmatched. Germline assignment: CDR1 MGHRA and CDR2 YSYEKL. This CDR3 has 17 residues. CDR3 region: CASSPWTGSAGGTEAFF. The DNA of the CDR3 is TGCGCCAGCAGCCCCTGGACAGGGAGCGCGGGTGGCACTGAAGCTTTCTTT.

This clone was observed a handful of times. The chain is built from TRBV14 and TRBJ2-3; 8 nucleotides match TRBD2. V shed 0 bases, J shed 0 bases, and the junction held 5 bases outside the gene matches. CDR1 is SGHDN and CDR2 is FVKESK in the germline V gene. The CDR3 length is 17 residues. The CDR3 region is CASSQDEAGASTDTQYF. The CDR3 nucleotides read TGTGCCAGCAGCCAAGATGAAGCGGGGGCGAGCACAGATACGCAGTATTTT.

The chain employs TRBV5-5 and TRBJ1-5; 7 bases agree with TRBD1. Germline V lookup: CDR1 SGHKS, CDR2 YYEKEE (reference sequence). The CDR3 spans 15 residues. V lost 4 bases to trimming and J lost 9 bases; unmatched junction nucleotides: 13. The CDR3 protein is CASSLGQAVGRPQHF. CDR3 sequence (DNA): TGTGCCAGCAGCCTAGGACAGGCAGTGGGGAGGCCCCAGCATTTT.

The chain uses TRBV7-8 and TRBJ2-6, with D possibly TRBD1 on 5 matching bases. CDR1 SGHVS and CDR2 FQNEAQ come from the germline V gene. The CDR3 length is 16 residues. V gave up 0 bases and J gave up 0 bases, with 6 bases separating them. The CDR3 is CASSLATVSGANVLTF. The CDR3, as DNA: TGTGCCAGCAGCTTAGCGACAGTCTCTGGGGCCAACGTCCTGACTTTC.

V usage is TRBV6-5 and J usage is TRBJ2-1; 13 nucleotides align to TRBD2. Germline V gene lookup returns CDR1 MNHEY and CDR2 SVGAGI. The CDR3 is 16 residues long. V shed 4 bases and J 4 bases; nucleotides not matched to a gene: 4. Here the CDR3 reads CASSLGLAGAYNEQFF. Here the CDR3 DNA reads TGTGCCAGCAGTTTAGGACTAGCGGGGGCTTACAATGAGCAGTTCTTC.

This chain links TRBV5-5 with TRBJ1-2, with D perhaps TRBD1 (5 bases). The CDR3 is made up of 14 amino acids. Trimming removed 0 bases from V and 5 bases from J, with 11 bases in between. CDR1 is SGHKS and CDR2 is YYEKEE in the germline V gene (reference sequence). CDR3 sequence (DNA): TGTGCCAGCAGCTTGGCTCCAGGGTCTTATGGCTACACCTTC. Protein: CASSLAPGSYGYTF.

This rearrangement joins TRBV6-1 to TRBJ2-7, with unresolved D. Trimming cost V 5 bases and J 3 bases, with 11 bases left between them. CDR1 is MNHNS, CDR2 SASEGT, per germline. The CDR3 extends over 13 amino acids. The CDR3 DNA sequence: TGTGCCAGCAGTAGACTGCCCAACTACGAGCAGTACTTC. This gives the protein CASSRLPNYEQYF.

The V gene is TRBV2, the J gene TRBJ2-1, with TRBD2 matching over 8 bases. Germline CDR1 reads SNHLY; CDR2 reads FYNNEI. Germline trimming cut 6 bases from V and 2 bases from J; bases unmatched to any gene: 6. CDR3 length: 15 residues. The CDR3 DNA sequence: TGTGCCAGCAGCGCGTATAGCGGGGCCTACAATGAGCAGTTCTTC. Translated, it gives CASSAYSGAYNEQFF.

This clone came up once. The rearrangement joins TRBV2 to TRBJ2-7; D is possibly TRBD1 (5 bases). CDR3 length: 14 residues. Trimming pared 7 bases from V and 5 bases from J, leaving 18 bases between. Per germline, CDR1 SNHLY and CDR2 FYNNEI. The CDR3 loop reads CASKIDSQLDEQYF. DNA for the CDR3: TGTGCCAGCAAGATAGACAGTCAGCTGGACGAGCAGTACTTC.

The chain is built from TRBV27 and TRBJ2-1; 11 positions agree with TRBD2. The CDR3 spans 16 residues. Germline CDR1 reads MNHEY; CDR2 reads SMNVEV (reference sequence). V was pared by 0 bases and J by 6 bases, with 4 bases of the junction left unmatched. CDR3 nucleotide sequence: TGTGCCAGCAGTTTATCGGGGACTAGCGGTACCAATGAGCAGTTCTTC. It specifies CASSLSGTSGTNEQFF.

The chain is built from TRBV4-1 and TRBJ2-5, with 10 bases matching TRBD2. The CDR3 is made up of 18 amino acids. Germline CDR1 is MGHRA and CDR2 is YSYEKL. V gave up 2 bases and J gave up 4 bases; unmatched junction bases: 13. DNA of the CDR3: TGCGCCAGCAGCCAAACCTCGATGAGCGGGGGGGCGGGAGAGACCCAGTACTTC. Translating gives CASSQTSMSGGAGETQYF.

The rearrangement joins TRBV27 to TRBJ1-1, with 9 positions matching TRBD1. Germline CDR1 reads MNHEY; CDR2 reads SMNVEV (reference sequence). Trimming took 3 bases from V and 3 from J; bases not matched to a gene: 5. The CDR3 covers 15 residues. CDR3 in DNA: TGTGCCAGCAGTTTGAGCGGGACAGGGTACACTGAAGCTTTCTTT. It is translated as CASSLSGTGYTEAFF.